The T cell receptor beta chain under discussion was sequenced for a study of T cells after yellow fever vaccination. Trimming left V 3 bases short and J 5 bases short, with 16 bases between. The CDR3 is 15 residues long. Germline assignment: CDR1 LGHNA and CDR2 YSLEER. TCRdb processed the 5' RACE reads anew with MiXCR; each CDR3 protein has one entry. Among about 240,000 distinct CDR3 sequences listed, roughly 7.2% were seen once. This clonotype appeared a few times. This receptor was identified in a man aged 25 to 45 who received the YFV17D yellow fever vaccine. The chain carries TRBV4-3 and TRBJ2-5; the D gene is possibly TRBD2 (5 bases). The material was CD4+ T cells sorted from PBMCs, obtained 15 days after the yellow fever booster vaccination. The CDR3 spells CASSQQDRPGETQYF. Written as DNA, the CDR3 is TGCGCCAGCAGCCAGCAGGACCGCCCGGGGGAGACCCAGTACTTC.